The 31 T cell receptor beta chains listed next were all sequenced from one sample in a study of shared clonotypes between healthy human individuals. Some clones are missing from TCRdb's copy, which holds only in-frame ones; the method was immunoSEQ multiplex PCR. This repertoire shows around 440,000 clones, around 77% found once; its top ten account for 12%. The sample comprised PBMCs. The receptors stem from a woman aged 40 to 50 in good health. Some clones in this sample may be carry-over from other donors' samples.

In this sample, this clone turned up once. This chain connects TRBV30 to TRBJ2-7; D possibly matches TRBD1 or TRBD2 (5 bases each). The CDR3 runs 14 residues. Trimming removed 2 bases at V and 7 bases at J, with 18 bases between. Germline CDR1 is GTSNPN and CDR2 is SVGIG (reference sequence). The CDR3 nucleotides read TGTGCCTGGAGTCCCCATCGGGGACCGTTTGAGCAGTACTTC. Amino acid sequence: CAWSPHRGPFEQYF.

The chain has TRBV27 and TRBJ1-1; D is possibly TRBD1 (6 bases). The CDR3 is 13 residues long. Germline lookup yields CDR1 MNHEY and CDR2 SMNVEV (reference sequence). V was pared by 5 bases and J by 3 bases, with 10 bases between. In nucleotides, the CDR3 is TGTGCCAGCAGTACCGGGGGGCACACTGAAGCTTTCTTT. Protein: CASSTGGHTEAFF.

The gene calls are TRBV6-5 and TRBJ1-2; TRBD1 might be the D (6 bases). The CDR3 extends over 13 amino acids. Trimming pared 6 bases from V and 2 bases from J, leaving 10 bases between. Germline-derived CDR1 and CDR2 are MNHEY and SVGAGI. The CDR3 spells CASSRTENYGYTF. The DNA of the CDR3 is TGTGCCAGCAGCCGGACAGAAAACTATGGCTACACCTTC.

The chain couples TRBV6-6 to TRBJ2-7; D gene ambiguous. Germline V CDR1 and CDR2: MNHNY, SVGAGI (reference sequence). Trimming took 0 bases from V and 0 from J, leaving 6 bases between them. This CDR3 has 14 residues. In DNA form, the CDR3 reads TGTGCCAGCAGTTACTCGCTAAACTCCTACGAGCAGTACTTC. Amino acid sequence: CASSYSLNSYEQYF.

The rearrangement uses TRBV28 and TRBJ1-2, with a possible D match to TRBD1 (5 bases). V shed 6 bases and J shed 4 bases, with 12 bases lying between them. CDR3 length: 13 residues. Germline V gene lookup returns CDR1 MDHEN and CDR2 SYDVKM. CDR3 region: CASRVGRGYGYTF. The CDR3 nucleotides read TGTGCCAGCAGGGTAGGGAGGGGCTATGGCTACACCTTC.

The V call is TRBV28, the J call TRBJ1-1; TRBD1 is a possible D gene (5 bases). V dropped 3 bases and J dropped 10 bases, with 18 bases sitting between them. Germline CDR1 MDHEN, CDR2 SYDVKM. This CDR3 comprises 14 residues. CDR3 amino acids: CASSLGQSRNGAFF. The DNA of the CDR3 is TGTGCCAGCAGTTTGGGGCAGAGCCGTAATGGAGCTTTCTTT. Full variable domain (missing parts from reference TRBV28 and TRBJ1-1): DVKVTQSSRYLVKRTGEKVFLECVQDMDHENMFWYRQDPGLGLRLIYFSYDVKMKEKGDIPEGYSVSREKKERFSLILESASTNQTSMYLCASSLGQSRNGAFFGQGTRLTVV.

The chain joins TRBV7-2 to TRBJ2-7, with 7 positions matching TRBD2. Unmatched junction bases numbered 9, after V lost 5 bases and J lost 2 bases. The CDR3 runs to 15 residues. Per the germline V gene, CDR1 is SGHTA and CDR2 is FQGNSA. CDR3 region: CASSASAGTTYEQYF. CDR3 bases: TGTGCCAGCAGCGCTAGTGCCGGGACTACCTACGAGCAGTACTTC.

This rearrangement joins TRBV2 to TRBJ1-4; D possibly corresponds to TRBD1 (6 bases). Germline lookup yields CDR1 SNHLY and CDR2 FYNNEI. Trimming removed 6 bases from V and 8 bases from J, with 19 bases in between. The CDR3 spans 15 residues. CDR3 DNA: TGTGCCAGCAGAACCGGGGGGGCACTGCGGGAAAAACTGTTTTTT. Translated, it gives CASRTGGALREKLFF.

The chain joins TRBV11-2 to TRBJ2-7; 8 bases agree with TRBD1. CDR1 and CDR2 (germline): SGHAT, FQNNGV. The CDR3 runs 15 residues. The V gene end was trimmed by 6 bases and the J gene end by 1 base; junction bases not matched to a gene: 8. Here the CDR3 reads CASRYQGAVSYEQYF. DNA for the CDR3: TGTGCCAGCAGATATCAGGGGGCTGTGTCCTACGAGCAGTACTTC.

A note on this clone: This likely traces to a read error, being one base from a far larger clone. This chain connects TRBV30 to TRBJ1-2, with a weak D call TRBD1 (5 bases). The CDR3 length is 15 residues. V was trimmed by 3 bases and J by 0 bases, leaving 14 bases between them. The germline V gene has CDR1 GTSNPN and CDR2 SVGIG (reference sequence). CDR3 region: CAWRRAGLANYGYTF. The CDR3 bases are TGTGCCTGGAGAAGAGCAGGGCTTGCTAACTATGGCTACACCTTC.

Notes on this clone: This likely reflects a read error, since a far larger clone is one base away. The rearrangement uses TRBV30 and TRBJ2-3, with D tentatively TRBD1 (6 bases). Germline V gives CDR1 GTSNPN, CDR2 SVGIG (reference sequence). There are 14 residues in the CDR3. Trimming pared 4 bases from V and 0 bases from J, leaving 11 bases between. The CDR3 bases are TGTGCCTGGATAAGGGGGAGAAGCACAGATACGCAGTATTTT. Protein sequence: CAWIRGRSTDTQYF.

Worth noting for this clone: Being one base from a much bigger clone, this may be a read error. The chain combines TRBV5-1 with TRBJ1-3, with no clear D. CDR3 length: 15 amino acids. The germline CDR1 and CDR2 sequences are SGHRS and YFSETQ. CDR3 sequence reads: CAGSLTTSSGNTIYF. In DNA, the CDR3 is TGCGCCGGCAGCTTAACGACAAGCTCTGGAAACACCATATATTTT.

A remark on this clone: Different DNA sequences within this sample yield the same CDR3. The CDR3 nucleotides read TGTGCCAGCAGCGTAGGGGGCGGGCAAGAGACCCAGTACTTC. Translated: CASSVGGGQETQYF. V is TRBV9 and J is TRBJ2-5; D may be TRBD1 or TRBD2 (5 bases each). Per the germline V gene, CDR1 is SGDLS and CDR2 is YYNGEE. Trimming took 0 bases from V and 2 from J, leaving 8 bases between them. CDR3 length: 14 amino acids. Full variable domain (outside the CDR3, taken from reference TRBV9 and TRBJ2-5): DSGVTQTPKHLITATGQRVTLRCSPRSGDLSVYWYQQSLDQGLQFLIQYYNGEERAKGNILERFSAQQFPDLHSELNLSSLELGDSALYFCASSVGGGQETQYFGPGTRLLVL.

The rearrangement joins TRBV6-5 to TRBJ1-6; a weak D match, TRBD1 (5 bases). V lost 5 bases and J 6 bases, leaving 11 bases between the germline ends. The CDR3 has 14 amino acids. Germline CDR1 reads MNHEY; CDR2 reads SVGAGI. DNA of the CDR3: TGTGCCAGCAGTCCGGGACGGCCTAATTCACCCCTCCACTTT. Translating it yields CASSPGRPNSPLHF.

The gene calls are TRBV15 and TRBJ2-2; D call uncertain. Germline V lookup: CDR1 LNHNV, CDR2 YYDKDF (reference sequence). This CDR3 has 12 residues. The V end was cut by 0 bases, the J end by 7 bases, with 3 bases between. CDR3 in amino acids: CATSRDFGELFF. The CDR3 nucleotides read TGTGCCACCAGCAGAGATTTCGGGGAGCTGTTTTTT.

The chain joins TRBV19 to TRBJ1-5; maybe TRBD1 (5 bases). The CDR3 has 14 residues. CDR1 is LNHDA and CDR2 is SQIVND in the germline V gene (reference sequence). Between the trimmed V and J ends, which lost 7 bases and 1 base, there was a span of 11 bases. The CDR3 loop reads CASKVGVSNQPQHF. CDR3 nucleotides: TGTGCCAGTAAGGTGGGGGTGAGCAATCAGCCCCAGCATTTT.

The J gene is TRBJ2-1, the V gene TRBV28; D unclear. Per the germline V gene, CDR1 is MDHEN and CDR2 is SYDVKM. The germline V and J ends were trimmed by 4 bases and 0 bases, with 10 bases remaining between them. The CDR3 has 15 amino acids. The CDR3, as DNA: TGTGCCAGCAGTTCCGTAGTCGGCTCCTACAATGAGCAGTTCTTC. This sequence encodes CASSSVVGSYNEQFF.

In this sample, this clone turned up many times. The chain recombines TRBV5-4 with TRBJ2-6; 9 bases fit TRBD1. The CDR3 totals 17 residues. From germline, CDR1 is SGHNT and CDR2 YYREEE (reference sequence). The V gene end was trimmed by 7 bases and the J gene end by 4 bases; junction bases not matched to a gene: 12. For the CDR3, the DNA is TGTGCCAGCCGGCCCGCCGGGACAGGGACCGGGGCCAACGTCCTGACTTTC. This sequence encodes CASRPAGTGTGANVLTF.

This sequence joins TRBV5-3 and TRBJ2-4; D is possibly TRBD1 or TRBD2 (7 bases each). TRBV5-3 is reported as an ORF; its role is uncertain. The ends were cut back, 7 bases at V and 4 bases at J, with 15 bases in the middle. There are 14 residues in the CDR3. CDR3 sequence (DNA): TGTGCCAGAGGGGGGGACAGCCCAAAAAACATTCAGTACTTC. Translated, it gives CARGGDSPKNIQYF.

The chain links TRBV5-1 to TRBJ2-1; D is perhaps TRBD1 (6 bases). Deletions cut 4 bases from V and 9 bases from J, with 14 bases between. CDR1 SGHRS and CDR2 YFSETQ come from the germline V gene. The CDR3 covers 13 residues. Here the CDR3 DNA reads TGCGCCAGCAGCCAGGACAGCATCGGTGAGCAGTTCTTC. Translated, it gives CASSQDSIGEQFF. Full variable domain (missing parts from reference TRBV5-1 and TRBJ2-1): KAGVTQTPRYLIKTRGQQVTLSCSPISGHRSVSWYQQTPGQGLQFLFEYFSETQRNKGNFPGRFSGRQFSNSRSEMNVSTLELGDSALYLCASSQDSIGEQFFGPGTRLTVL.

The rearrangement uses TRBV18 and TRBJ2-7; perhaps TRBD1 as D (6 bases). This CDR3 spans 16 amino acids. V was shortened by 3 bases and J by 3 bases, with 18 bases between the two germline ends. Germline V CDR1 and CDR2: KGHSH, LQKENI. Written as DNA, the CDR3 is TGTGCCAGCTCACCGGAAGTAGTGGGGGCATACTACGAGCAGTACTTC. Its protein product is CASSPEVVGAYYEQYF.

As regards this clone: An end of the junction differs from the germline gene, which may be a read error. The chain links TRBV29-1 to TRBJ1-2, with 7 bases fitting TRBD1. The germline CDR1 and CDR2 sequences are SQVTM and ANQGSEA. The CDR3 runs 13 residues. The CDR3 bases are TGCAGCGTTGGAACAGGGGAGGTCTATAGCTACACCTTC. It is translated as CSVGTGEVYSYTF.

CDR3: CASSLGLSGAQETQYF. The CDR3 DNA sequence: TGTGCCAGCAGCTTGGGTCTGTCTGGGGCCCAAGAGACCCAGTACTTC. This chain links TRBV5-4 with TRBJ2-5; TRBD1 might be the D (5 bases). Germline V gene data show CDR1 as SGHNT and CDR2 as YYREEE (reference sequence). This CDR3 is built from 16 residues. V gave up 0 bases and J gave up 1 base, with 13 bases separating them.

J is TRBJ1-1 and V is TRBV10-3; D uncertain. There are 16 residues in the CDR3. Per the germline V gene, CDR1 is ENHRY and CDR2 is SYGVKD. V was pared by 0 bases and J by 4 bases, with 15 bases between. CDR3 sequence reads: CAISESMAIYLTEAFF. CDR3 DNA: TGTGCCATCAGTGAGTCAATGGCCATATACCTCACTGAAGCTTTCTTT.

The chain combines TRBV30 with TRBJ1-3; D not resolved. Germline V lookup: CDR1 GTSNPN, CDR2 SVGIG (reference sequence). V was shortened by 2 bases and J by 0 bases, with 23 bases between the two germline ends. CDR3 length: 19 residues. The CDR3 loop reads CAWSRRSSAVGGSGNTIYF. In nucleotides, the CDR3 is TGTGCCTGGAGTCGGCGCAGTAGTGCGGTTGGTGGCTCTGGAAACACCATATATTTT.

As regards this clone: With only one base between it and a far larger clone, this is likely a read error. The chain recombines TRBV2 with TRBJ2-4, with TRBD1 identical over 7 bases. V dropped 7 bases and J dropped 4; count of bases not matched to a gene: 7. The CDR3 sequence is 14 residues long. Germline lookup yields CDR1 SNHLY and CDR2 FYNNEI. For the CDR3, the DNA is TGTGCCAGCACCCGTGACAGGGCGAAAAACATTCAGTACTTC. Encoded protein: CASTRDRAKNIQYF.

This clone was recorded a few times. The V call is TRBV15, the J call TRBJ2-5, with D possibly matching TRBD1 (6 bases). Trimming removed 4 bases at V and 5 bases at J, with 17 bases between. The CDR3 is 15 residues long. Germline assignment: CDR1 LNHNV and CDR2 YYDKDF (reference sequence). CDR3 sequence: CATSIRTGPGETQYF. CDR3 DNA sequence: TGTGCCACCAGCATTCGTACAGGGCCGGGGGAGACCCAGTACTTC.

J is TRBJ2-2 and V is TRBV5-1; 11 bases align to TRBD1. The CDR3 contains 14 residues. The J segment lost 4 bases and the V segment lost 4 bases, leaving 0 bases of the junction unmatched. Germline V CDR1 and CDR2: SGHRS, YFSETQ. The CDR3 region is CASSGTGGTGELFF. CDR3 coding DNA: TGCGCCAGCAGCGGGACAGGGGGCACCGGGGAGCTGTTTTTT.

The CDR3 region has the DNA TGTGCCAGCAGCTTAGCGGGGACGTCCGGGGGCTACACCTTC. It translates to CASSLAGTSGGYTF. V is TRBV7-9 and J is TRBJ1-2; D perhaps matches TRBD1 (5 bases). With 0 bases removed from V and 8 bases from J, the gap between germline ends came to 13 bases. Germline loops: CDR1 SEHNR, CDR2 FQNEAQ (reference sequence). The CDR3 length is 14 residues.

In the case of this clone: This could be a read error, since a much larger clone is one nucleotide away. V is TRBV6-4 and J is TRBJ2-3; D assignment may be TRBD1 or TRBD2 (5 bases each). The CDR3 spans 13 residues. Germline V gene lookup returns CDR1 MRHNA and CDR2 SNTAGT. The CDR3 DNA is TGTGCCAGCAGCGGGGCCAGCATAGATACGCAGTATTTT. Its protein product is CASSGASIDTQYF.

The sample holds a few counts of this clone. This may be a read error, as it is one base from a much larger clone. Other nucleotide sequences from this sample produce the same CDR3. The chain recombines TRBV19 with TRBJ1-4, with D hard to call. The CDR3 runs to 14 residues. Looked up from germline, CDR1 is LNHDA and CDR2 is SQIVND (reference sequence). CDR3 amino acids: CTSSLMATNEKLFF. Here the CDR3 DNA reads TGTACCAGTAGTCTGATGGCAACTAATGAAAAACTGTTTTTT.